These 19 T cell receptor beta chains came from one sample sequenced in a study of CD8 T cells in ankylosing spondylitis. General observations from the study: A TCR beta motif made of about 8 highly homologous variants seemed typical of ankylosing spondylitis blood.

TCRdb reprocessed the 5' RACE reads via MiXCR and lists one record per CDR3 protein. The sample consists of a few hundred thousand distinct CDR3 sequences, approximately 12% of them appearing once. These receptors have no identified antigens. The source material was blood, either unsorted or a sorted T cell fraction (not recorded which). The receptors here all came from a male donor with ankylosing spondylitis.

This clonotype appeared a few times. The chain has TRBV4-2 and TRBJ2-5, with a possible D match to TRBD2 (6 bases). Between the trimmed V and J ends, which lost 1 base and 7 bases, there was a span of 10 bases. There are 13 residues in the CDR3. Germline values: CDR1 LGHNA, CDR2 YNFKEQ. The CDR3 DNA is TGTGCCAGCAGCCAAGCATTGGGACTGACCCAGTACTTC. Translation: CASSQALGLTQYF.

The chain carries TRBV11-2 and TRBJ2-1; TRBD2 matches at 8 bases. V lost 0 bases, J lost 2 bases, and 6 bases stayed unmatched. Germline CDR1 reads SGHAT; CDR2 reads FQNNGV. This CDR3 region has 17 residues. The CDR3 DNA reads as TGTGCCAGCAGCTTAGATAGGGTCGGGAGGGCCTACAATGAGCAGTTCTTC. It encodes CASSLDRVGRAYNEQFF.

This clonotype was recorded many times. J is TRBJ2-1 and V is TRBV24-1, with D perhaps matching TRBD2 (7 bases). V was pared by 3 bases and J by 5 bases, with 19 bases between. This CDR3 comprises 17 residues. Germline CDR1 and CDR2: KGHDR and SFDVKD. This CDR3 reads CATSDPQGLLRNNEQFF. CDR3 DNA: TGTGCCACCAGTGATCCACAGGGACTACTAAGGAACAATGAGCAGTTCTTC.

This clonotype was seen a few times. The chain combines TRBV30 with TRBJ2-7, with D uncertain. The V and J ends lost 1 base and 9 bases respectively, with 10 bases between them. The germline CDR1 and CDR2 sequences are GTSNPN and SVGIG (reference sequence). This CDR3 has 11 amino acids. The CDR3, as DNA: TGTGCCTGGAGTGAGAGAGCCGGGCAGTACTTC. Protein sequence: CAWSERAGQYF.

V usage is TRBV7-2 and J usage is TRBJ2-7; weak D call: TRBD2 (5 bases). Germline CDR1 reads SGHTA; CDR2 reads FQGNSA. V was clipped by 10 bases and J by 2 bases, with 12 bases between them. This CDR3 comprises 12 residues. The CDR3: CAISDGTYEQYF. Written as DNA, the CDR3 is TGTGCCATATCGGACGGGACCTACGAGCAGTACTTC.

V and J are TRBV10-1 and TRBJ2-1; D is perhaps TRBD1 (8 bases). Trimming took 2 bases from V and 7 from J, leaving 21 bases between them. Per the germline V gene, CDR1 is WNHNN and CDR2 is SYGVQD (reference sequence). This CDR3 region has 17 residues. The chain's CDR3 is CASSEGGQAGEVNEQFF. CDR3 coding DNA: TGCGCCAGCAGTGAGGGGGGACAGGCGGGAGAGGTAAATGAGCAGTTCTTC.

This clonotype was detected many times. The chain recombines TRBV5-1 with TRBJ2-1; 11 bases map to TRBD2. The CDR3 consists of 16 residues. With 2 bases clipped from V and 7 bases from J, the junction kept 8 bases outside the gene matches. From germline, CDR1 is SGHRS and CDR2 YFSETQ. CDR3 sequence (DNA): TGCGCCAGCAGCTTAGGGCTAGCGGGAGGACATAATGAGCAGTTCTTC. It encodes CASSLGLAGGHNEQFF.

This clonotype was detected ten times or more. The chain recombines TRBV2 with TRBJ1-5, with D perhaps TRBD1 (6 bases). Germline-derived CDR1 and CDR2 are SNHLY and FYNNEI. The CDR3 has 13 amino acids. The V gene lost 6 bases and the J gene lost 5 bases, with 11 bases spanning the gap. The chain's CDR3 is CASSRPGDQPQHF. The CDR3 DNA sequence: TGTGCCAGCAGCAGACCAGGGGATCAGCCCCAGCATTTT.

The V and J genes are TRBV2 and TRBJ2-7, with 11 bases fitting TRBD2. The CDR3 totals 15 residues. The trim removed 5 bases at V and 7 bases at J, leaving 10 bases unmatched. Germline loops: CDR1 SNHLY, CDR2 FYNNEI. In nucleotides, the CDR3 is TGTGCCAGCAGTCGCTTAGCGGGAGGGCCCTGGGAGCAGTACGTC. Its translation is CASSRLAGGPWEQYV.

The rearrangement uses TRBV24-1 and TRBJ2-5, with 9 bases fitting TRBD1. Germline CDR1 reads KGHDR; CDR2 reads SFDVKD. J gave up 5 bases and V 5 bases, and 5 bases lay outside the gene matches. The CDR3 totals 14 residues. The CDR3 DNA follows: TGTGCCACCAGTGCCCCGACAGGGGGGGAGACCCAGTACTTC. As protein: CATSAPTGGETQYF.

This clonotype was seen at least ten times. The rearrangement uses TRBV12-3 or TRBV12-4 and TRBJ2-1; 11 bases agree with TRBD2. With 6 bases clipped from V and 6 bases from J, the junction kept 4 bases outside the gene matches. The CDR3 is 14 residues long. In DNA form, the CDR3 reads TGTGCCAGCAGAAGACTAGCGGGACCCAATGAGCAGTTCTTC. As protein: CASRRLAGPNEQFF.

There are many counts of this clonotype. The chain is built from TRBV20-1 and TRBJ2-1; D call uncertain. The V gene lost 8 bases and the J gene lost 5 bases, with 16 bases spanning the gap. The CDR3 runs to 13 residues. Looked up from germline, CDR1 is DFQATT and CDR2 is SNEGSKA (reference sequence). The CDR3 bases are TGCAGTACCCCGGCTGCCTGGGACAATGAGCAGTTCTTC. It is translated as CSTPAAWDNEQFF.

CDR3 protein: CASSNPGQIYEQYF. Here the CDR3 DNA reads TGTGCCAGCAGCAACCCGGGACAAATCTACGAGCAGTACTTC. The gene calls are TRBV5-6 and TRBJ2-7; tentative D call: TRBD1 (6 bases). V lost 4 bases and J 3 bases, leaving 14 bases between the germline ends. The CDR3 covers 14 residues. Germline V gene data show CDR1 as SGHDT and CDR2 as YYEEEE. Based on the CDR3 plus reference TRBV5-6 and TRBJ2-7, the full variable domain is DAGVTQSPTHLIKTRGQQVTLRCSPKSGHDTVSWYQQALGQGPQFIFQYYEEEERQRGNFPDRFSGHQFPNYSSELNVNALLLGDSALYLCASSNPGQIYEQYFGPGTRLTVT.

There are a few counts of this clonotype. The chain has TRBV11-2 and TRBJ1-4; weak D call: TRBD1 (5 bases). From germline, CDR1 is SGHAT and CDR2 FQNNGV. Trimming pared 5 bases from V and 12 bases from J, leaving 25 bases between. This CDR3 spans 16 amino acids. The CDR3 nucleotides read TGTGCCAGCAGCCCAGCAGGAGGGGTCGGGCTAGTGGAACTGTTTTTT. It yields the protein CASSPAGGVGLVELFF.

With respect to this clonotype: Mismatch with germline at one junction end may stem from a read error. The chain has TRBV4-1 and TRBJ1-4, with 9 bases lining up with TRBD1. Germline V gives CDR1 MGHRA, CDR2 YSYEKL. The CDR3 contains 14 residues. Written as DNA, the CDR3 is TGCGCCAGCAGCTTCGGACAGGGGAAAGAAAAACTGGTTTTT. Amino acid sequence: CASSFGQGKEKLVF.

This clonotype was counted between two and nine times. The J gene is TRBJ1-5, the V gene TRBV7-8; the match to TRBD1 covers 7 bases. Germline V gene lookup returns CDR1 SGHVS and CDR2 FQNEAQ. The CDR3 has 18 residues. The trim removed 1 base at V and 5 bases at J, leaving 14 bases unmatched. CDR3 coding DNA: TGTGCCAGCAGCTTAGGGCTAAAGAGACAGGGCCTATATCAGCCCCAGCATTTT. It encodes CASSLGLKRQGLYQPQHF. The full variable domain, completed using reference TRBV7-8 and TRBJ1-5, is GAGVSQSPRYKVAKRGQDVALRCDPISGHVSLFWYQQALGQGPEFLTYFQNEAQLDKSGLPSDRFFAERPEGSVSTLKIQRTQQEDSAVYLCASSLGLKRQGLYQPQHFGDGTRLSIL.

This clonotype was picked up many times. The J gene is TRBJ2-2, the V gene TRBV12-3 or TRBV12-4, with TRBD2 as a possible D gene (6 bases). Trimming left V 5 bases short and J 0 bases short, with 10 bases between. The CDR3 length is 15 residues. The CDR3 spells CASSETSPNTGELFF. Written as DNA, the CDR3 is TGTGCCAGCAGTGAGACTAGTCCGAACACCGGGGAGCTGTTTTTT.

The sample holds a few counts of this clonotype. The chain employs TRBV5-1 and TRBJ2-5; weak D call: TRBD1 (5 bases). The CDR3 covers 15 residues. The V and J ends lost 7 bases and 4 bases respectively, with 20 bases between them. The V gene's germline CDR1 is SGHRS and CDR2 YFSETQ. The CDR3, as DNA: TGCGCCAGCTCCCGTCAGGGTGGTAGTTTAGAGACCCAGTACTTC. Protein sequence: CASSRQGGSLETQYF.

The chain combines TRBV12-3 or TRBV12-4 with TRBJ2-1; 7 bases agree with TRBD2. Trimming took 5 bases from V and 4 from J; bases not matched to a gene: 11. The CDR3 extends over 16 amino acids. The CDR3, as DNA: TGTGCCAGCAGTCCACCGGGTAGCGGGCGTTACAATGAGCAGTTCTTC. This sequence encodes CASSPPGSGRYNEQFF.